This entry lists 16 T cell receptor beta chains sequenced from one sample in a study of blood T cell repertoires in COVID-19. Only in-frame clones appear in the TCRdb table, and some are missing; sequencing was by immunoSEQ multiplex PCR. The sample shows about 310,000 clones, approximately 90% of them seen only once. The sample comprised peripheral blood. These receptors all come from a man younger than 35 with active or convalescent COVID-19.

V is TRBV1 and J is TRBJ2-2; whether TRBD2, the table's D call, matches the DNA was not checked. TRBV1 is deemed a pseudogene. The CDR3 totals 16 residues. The CDR3 region has the DNA TGCACCAGCAGGCCATTAAGACTAGCGGGTACAGGGGAGCTGTTTTTT. It yields the protein CTSRPLRLAGTGELFF.

The chain uses TRBV11-2 and TRBJ1-4; D is undetermined. Germline assignment: CDR1 SGHAT and CDR2 FQNNGV. Trimming left V 6 bases short and J 2 bases short, with 10 bases between. This CDR3 has 14 amino acids. The CDR3 DNA reads as TGTGCCAGCAGTTCTGTATTGACTAATGAAAAACTGTTTTTT. Residues: CASSSVLTNEKLFF.

The chain uses TRBV5-1 and TRBJ2-4; D gene ambiguous. This CDR3 region has 16 residues. The ends were cut back, 0 bases at V and 7 bases at J, with 17 bases in the middle. Per germline, CDR1 SGHRS and CDR2 YFSETQ. CDR3 bases: TGCGCCAGCAGCTTGGCACAGTCTATGCCCCCTAACATTCAGTACTTC. Encoded protein: CASSLAQSMPPNIQYF.

The rearrangement uses TRBV6-5 and TRBJ2-3; no firm D call. V was clipped by 4 bases and J by 0 bases, with 5 bases between them. CDR1 is MNHEY and CDR2 is SVGAGI in the germline V gene. This CDR3 spans 13 amino acids. CDR3 nucleotide sequence: TGTGCCAGCAGTTCCGGGAGCACAGATACGCAGTATTTT. It codes for CASSSGSTDTQYF.

V gene TRBV29-1 combines with J gene TRBJ1-2; D uncertain. The V and J ends lost 6 bases and 4 bases respectively, with 9 bases between them. This CDR3 comprises 11 residues. From germline, CDR1 is SQVTM and CDR2 ANQGSEA. CDR3 in DNA: TGCAGCGTCCAAAGCGGCTATGGCTACACCTTC. It translates to CSVQSGYGYTF. Variable domain in full (rest from reference TRBV29-1 and TRBJ1-2): SAVISQKPSRDICQRGTSLTIQCQVDSQVTMMFWYRQQPGQSLTLIATANQGSEATYESGFVIDKFPISRPNLTFSTLTVSNMSPEDSSIYLCSVQSGYGYTFGSGTRLTVV.

This chain uses TRBV29-1 with TRBJ1-2, with a weak D call TRBD1 (6 bases). CDR3 size: 11 residues. The germline gives CDR1 SQVTM, CDR2 ANQGSEA. The ends were cut back, 6 bases at V and 3 bases at J, with 8 bases in the middle. Here the CDR3 DNA reads TGCAGCGTCGGACAGTACTATGGCTACACCTTC. This sequence encodes CSVGQYYGYTF.

J is TRBJ1-5 and V is TRBV7-2, with a possible D match to TRBD1 (5 bases). The CDR3 totals 15 residues. V was shortened by 2 bases and J by 5 bases, with 13 bases between the two germline ends. Looked up from germline, CDR1 is SGHTA and CDR2 is FQGNSA. CDR3 loop: CASSLRGGVDQPQHF. DNA for the CDR3: TGTGCCAGCAGCTTACGAGGAGGGGTGGATCAGCCCCAGCATTTT. Looking up the rest from reference TRBV7-2 and TRBJ1-5 gives the full variable domain: GAGVSQSPSNKVTEKGKDVELRCDPISGHTALYWYRQSLGQGLEFLIYFQGNSAPDKSGLPSDRFSAERTGGSVSTLTIQRTQQEDSAVYLCASSLRGGVDQPQHFGDGTRLSIL.

The chain joins TRBV2 to TRBJ2-5; D perhaps matches TRBD1 (5 bases). Germline lookup yields CDR1 SNHLY and CDR2 FYNNEI. V dropped 3 bases and J dropped 2 bases, with 10 bases sitting between them. The CDR3 covers 14 residues. The CDR3 nucleotides are TGTGCCAGCAGTGAGGGGCCCTCTCAAGAGACCCAGTACTTC. As protein: CASSEGPSQETQYF.

J is TRBJ1-2 and V is TRBV27, with TRBD1 matching 8 bases. Looked up from germline, CDR1 is MNHEY and CDR2 is SMNVEV (reference sequence). The junction had 7 bases not matched to a gene; V was cut back by 2 bases and J by 8 bases. The CDR3 has 14 residues. The CDR3 here is CASSLLPGGVGYTF. CDR3 nucleotides: TGTGCCAGCAGTTTACTCCCAGGGGGCGTGGGCTACACCTTC.

CDR3 in amino acids: CASTSYFWTQYF. Written as DNA, the CDR3 is TGTGCCAGCACTTCCTATTTTTGGACCCAGTACTTC. V gene TRBV12-3 or TRBV12-4 combines with J gene TRBJ2-5, with D uncertain. The CDR3 totals 12 residues. V shed 7 bases and J shed 7 bases, with 13 bases lying between them.

The chain is built from TRBV18 and TRBJ2-7, with TRBD2 matching 10 bases. This CDR3 is built from 15 residues. J was trimmed by 8 bases and V by 3 bases; bases with no gene match: 10. Germline V gene data show CDR1 as KGHSH and CDR2 as LQKENI. The CDR3, as DNA: TGTGCCAGCTCACCCCCGGCTAGCGGGAGAGGTAAGCAGTACTTC. Translating it yields CASSPPASGRGKQYF.

This chain links TRBV5-1 with TRBJ2-7, with 9 positions matching TRBD1. V gave up 3 bases and J gave up 4 bases; unmatched junction bases: 5. There are 14 residues in the CDR3. Germline lookup yields CDR1 SGHRS and CDR2 YFSETQ. The CDR3 reads CASSSGTGIYEQYF. The CDR3 region has the DNA TGCGCCAGCAGCTCCGGGACAGGGATATACGAGCAGTACTTC.

V usage is TRBV4-1 and J usage is TRBJ2-3; weak D call: TRBD2 (6 bases). V lost 0 bases and J lost 6, with 16 bases in between. CDR1 MGHRA and CDR2 YSYEKL come from the germline V gene. The CDR3 totals 16 residues. The CDR3 sequence is CASSQDFREWGDTQYF. For the CDR3, the DNA is TGCGCCAGCAGCCAAGATTTTCGGGAGTGGGGGGATACGCAGTATTTT.

This clone was observed a single time. This chain connects TRBV27 to TRBJ2-7, with 9 bases identical to TRBD1. V was clipped by 10 bases and J by 4 bases; unmatched bases: 14. The CDR3 covers 15 residues. Germline V CDR1 and CDR2: MNHEY, SMNVEV (reference sequence). CDR3 residues: CATRRLGQGEYEQYF. The CDR3 DNA is TGTGCCACCCGCCGCCTGGGACAGGGTGAGTACGAGCAGTACTTC.

The gene calls are TRBV5-5 and TRBJ1-5, with D possibly matching TRBD1 (5 bases). The CDR3 is 17 residues long. The germline V and J ends were trimmed by 1 base and 5 bases, with 19 bases remaining between them. Germline assignment: CDR1 SGHKS and CDR2 YYEKEE (reference sequence). The CDR3 DNA follows: TGTGCCAGCAGCTTGTTGCTCGGGGGGGATCAATATCAGCCCCAGCATTTT. This encodes CASSLLLGGDQYQPQHF.

This clone was observed a single time. This chain links TRBV18 with TRBJ2-7; 9 nucleotides agree with TRBD1. The length of the CDR3 is 14 residues. In germline, CDR1 is KGHSH, CDR2 LQKENI. V lost 6 bases, J lost 6 bases, and 9 bases stayed unmatched. CDR3 nucleotides: TGTGCCAGCTCGCAGGCGGACAGGGGCCGCGAGCAGTACTTC. Protein sequence: CASSQADRGREQYF.